This is a list of T cell receptor beta chains from one sample in a study of CD8 T cells in ankylosing spondylitis. MiXCR was run by TCRdb on the 5' RACE reads, yielding one entry per CDR3 protein. The table lists fewer than 80,000 distinct CDR3 sequences, about 5.7% of them singletons, with about 2.2% in the top ten. Sequenced sample: blood, either unsorted or a sorted T cell fraction (not recorded which). The origin of the receptors is a male donor with ankylosing spondylitis or in good health (not recorded which). The CDR3 runs from the conserved cysteine through the conserved F or W. A D gene is named only where the DNA matches it firmly. The size field is filled for only some rows; it gives once, few, many or a size class.

CDR3aa	CDR3nt	j_gene	abundance	v_gene	d_gene	len
CASSREDTVKETQYF	TGTGCCAGCAGCCGAGAAGACACGGTAAAAGAGACCCAGTACTTC	TRBJ2-5	many	TRBV4-2	-	15
CASSLRSVSGVGEAFF	TGTGCCAGCAGCTTACGCTCAGTGTCAGGGGTAGGTGAAGCTTTCTTT	TRBJ1-1	few	TRBV7-9	-	16
CASSKEMDGTRGFTDTQYF	TGTGCCAGCAGCAAAGAAATGGACGGGACTAGGGGATTCACAGATACGCAGTATTTT	TRBJ2-3	few	TRBV21-1	-	19
CASSQVWGSEETQYF	TGCGCCAGCAGCCAAGTCTGGGGGAGCGAAGAGACCCAGTACTTC	TRBJ2-5	many	TRBV4-3	-	15
CSVSIPAGGTDTQYF	TGCAGTGTTTCAATCCCAGCGGGGGGCACAGATACGCAGTATTTT	TRBJ2-3	many	TRBV20-1	TRBD2	15
CSVGPGYDEQYF	TGCAGCGTTGGGCCAGGGTACGACGAGCAGTACTTC	TRBJ2-7	many	TRBV29-1	-	12
CASGGTSHLYEQYF	TGTGCCAGCGGGGGGACTAGTCACCTTTACGAGCAGTACTTC	TRBJ2-7	-	TRBV7-2	TRBD2	14
CASSLRVRSHEQFF	TGTGCCAGCAGTTTACGAGTTCGGAGCCATGAGCAGTTCTTC	TRBJ2-1	many	TRBV12-3/TRBV12-4	-	14
CASSQRGQGGSPLHF	TGTGCCAGCAGCCAAAGAGGACAGGGTGGGTCACCCCTCCACTTT	TRBJ1-6	many	TRBV7-2	TRBD1	15
CASRKAGSYNEQFF	TGTGCCAGCAGAAAAGCGGGCTCCTACAATGAGCAGTTCTTC	TRBJ2-1	-	TRBV25-1	-	14
CASTFRDEQYF	TGTGCCAGCACCTTCAGGGACGAGCAGTACTTC	TRBJ2-7	few	TRBV7-8	-	11
CASSHSTQNNEQFF	TGTGCCAGCAGCCATTCGACTCAAAACAATGAGCAGTTCTTC	TRBJ2-1	many	TRBV14	-	14
CVTRLAVSTDTQYF	TGTGTCACCCGCCTAGCGGTTAGCACAGATACGCAGTATTTT	TRBJ2-3	many	TRBV6-1	TRBD2	14
CASSGLTDTQYF	TGTGCCAGCAGTGGGTTGACAGATACGCAGTATTTT	TRBJ2-3	many	TRBV27	-	12
CASSPQVGLQETQYF	TGTGCCAGCAGCCCTCAAGTAGGTTTACAAGAGACCCAGTACTTC	TRBJ2-5	medium-sized	TRBV9	-	15
CSAKVPGNTIYF	TGCAGTGCTAAGGTCCCTGGAAACACCATATATTTT	TRBJ1-3	many	TRBV20-1	-	12
CASRYRSNEQFF	TGTGCCAGCAGATACCGGAGTAATGAGCAGTTCTTC	TRBJ2-1	many	TRBV6-5	-	12
CASSEFQGGYTF	TGTGCCAGCAGTGAATTTCAGGGTGGCTACACCTTC	TRBJ1-2	many	TRBV2	-	12
CASSQDPVAKNIQYF	TGCGCCAGCAGCCAAGATCCGGTAGCCAAAAACATTCAGTACTTC	TRBJ2-4	many	TRBV4-1	-	15
CASSSSGGAFNEQFF	TGTGCCAGCAGCTCTAGCGGGGGGGCCTTCAATGAGCAGTTCTTC	TRBJ2-1	many	TRBV7-2	TRBD2	15
CASSPQRGVYNEQFF	TGTGCCAGCAGCCCCCAGCGGGGGGTCTACAATGAGCAGTTCTTC	TRBJ2-1	many	TRBV5-4	TRBD2	15
CATSQYVSVNTEAFF	TGTGCCACCTCTCAGTATGTGTCGGTGAACACTGAAGCTTTCTTT	TRBJ1-1	many	TRBV28	-	15
CASRLNRQGLDTEAFF	TGTGCCAGCAGACTTAACCGACAGGGTTTGGACACTGAAGCTTTCTTT	TRBJ1-1	many	TRBV28	TRBD1	16